One and the same sample provided the 27 T cell receptor beta chains below, sequenced in a study of T-cell memory formation after mild COVID-19. MiXCR was run by TCRdb on the 5' RACE reads, yielding one entry per CDR3 protein. The sample records 250,000 to 350,000 distinct CDR3 sequences, 15% to 20% being singletons. The sample taken for sequencing was PBMCs or a T cell subset sorted from them (not recorded which). All receptors come from a young man who had mild COVID-19 (a few samples of this study predate the infection). Cell type and time point are not known.

This clonotype was seen once. The chain has TRBV9 and TRBJ1-5; D gene uncertain. The CDR3 sequence is 15 residues long. The germline V gene encodes CDR1 SGDLS and CDR2 YYNGEE. With 4 bases removed from V and 0 bases from J, the gap between germline ends came to 11 bases. CDR3 residues: CASSPDGHSNQPQHF. CDR3 nucleotides: TGTGCCAGCAGCCCAGACGGGCATAGCAATCAGCCCCAGCATTTT.

This clonotype was counted between two and nine times. The chain couples TRBV18 to TRBJ2-3, with D maybe TRBD1 (5 bases). CDR1 and CDR2 (germline): KGHSH, LQKENI. The CDR3 spans 13 residues. Between the trimmed V and J ends, which lost 3 bases and 2 bases, there was a span of 6 bases. Here the CDR3 DNA reads TGTGCCAGCTCACCGGACAACACAGATACGCAGTATTTT. Amino acid sequence: CASSPDNTDTQYF.

The chain couples TRBV7-9 to TRBJ2-1, with 11 bases matching TRBD1. The CDR3 spans 13 residues. After removal of 0 bases from V and 15 bases from J, the junction contained 4 bases not matched to a gene. Per germline, CDR1 SEHNR and CDR2 FQNEAQ (reference sequence). CDR3 in amino acids: CASSLAGQGVWFF. The CDR3 DNA is TGTGCCAGCAGCTTAGCGGGACAGGGGGTCTGGTTCTTC.

The table lists this clonotype with a few counts. This chain links TRBV2 with TRBJ2-3, with D possibly TRBD1 on 5 matching bases. V lost 6 bases and J lost 14, with 18 bases in between. The length of the CDR3 is 12 residues. Germline-derived CDR1 and CDR2 are SNHLY and FYNNEI. CDR3: CASREDTPDPYF. CDR3 DNA: TGTGCCAGCAGAGAGGACACTCCAGACCCGTATTTT.

This clonotype was seen a handful of times. CDR3: CASREGPINNEQFF. The CDR3 DNA reads as TGTGCCAGCAGAGAGGGGCCTATCAACAATGAGCAGTTCTTC. V is TRBV6-6 and J is TRBJ2-1; D may correspond to TRBD1 or TRBD2 (5 bases each). The CDR3 contains 14 residues. Germline CDR1 is MNHNY and CDR2 is SVGAGI (reference sequence). Trimming cost V 6 bases and J 5 bases, with 14 bases left between them.

The gene calls are TRBV28 and TRBJ1-4; the match to TRBD1 covers 9 bases. After removal of 3 bases from V and 7 bases from J, the junction contained 3 bases not matched to a gene. Per the germline V gene, CDR1 is MDHEN and CDR2 is SYDVKM. The CDR3 length is 14 residues. DNA of the CDR3: TGTGCCAGCAGTTTTCCGGACAGGGGTGAAAAACTGTTTTTT. Protein: CASSFPDRGEKLFF.

This clonotype was counted a few times. The chain combines TRBV5-1 with TRBJ1-1; 8 positions agree with TRBD1. With V trimmed by 2 bases and J by 8 bases, 14 bases remained unmatched. This CDR3 has 16 amino acids. Germline CDR1 and CDR2: SGHRS and YFSETQ. The CDR3 DNA reads as TGCGCCAGCAGCTTATCCAGGGGGCGCAACGTTATGGAAGCTTTCTTT. Its translation is CASSLSRGRNVMEAFF.

This clonotype was picked up a small number of times. The chain recombines TRBV5-1 with TRBJ2-5; no definite D call. Looked up from germline, CDR1 is SGHRS and CDR2 is YFSETQ. The germline V and J ends were trimmed by 0 bases and 1 base, with 10 bases remaining between them. This CDR3 contains 15 residues. Here the CDR3 reads CASSLGDGGQETQYF. CDR3 nucleotide sequence: TGCGCCAGCAGCTTGGGAGACGGCGGCCAAGAGACCCAGTACTTC. Using reference TRBV5-1 and TRBJ2-5 for the parts outside the CDR3, the full variable domain is KAGVTQTPRYLIKTRGQQVTLSCSPISGHRSVSWYQQTPGQGLQFLFEYFSETQRNKGNFPGRFSGRQFSNSRSEMNVSTLELGDSALYLCASSLGDGGQETQYFGPGTRLLVL.

Only a few counts were recorded for this clonotype. V gene TRBV7-2 combines with J gene TRBJ2-1, with D unresolved. The V and J ends lost 3 bases and 9 bases respectively, with 15 bases between them. The CDR3 runs to 14 residues. Per germline, CDR1 SGHTA and CDR2 FQGNSA. CDR3 residues: CASSFRTRQSEQFF. CDR3 nucleotides: TGTGCCAGCAGCTTCCGTACTCGGCAAAGTGAGCAGTTCTTC.

The V gene is TRBV7-2, the J gene TRBJ1-1; the D is unclear. This CDR3 region has 13 residues. Deletions cut 2 bases from V and 8 bases from J, with 12 bases between. Germline CDR1 is SGHTA and CDR2 is FQGNSA. The CDR3 region is CASSLSLGREAFF. CDR3 in DNA: TGTGCCAGCAGCTTATCCCTGGGTCGAGAAGCTTTCTTT.

The V call is TRBV4-1, the J call TRBJ2-2, with unresolved D. The V and J ends lost 4 bases and 0 bases respectively, with 15 bases between them. From germline, CDR1 is MGHRA and CDR2 YSYEKL. The CDR3 covers 17 residues. The CDR3 coding sequence is TGCGCCAGCAGCCCCGAAGCAAAGTTCGCGAACACCGGGGAGCTGTTTTTT. It is translated as CASSPEAKFANTGELFF.

J is TRBJ2-1 and V is TRBV20-1, with D unclear. Trimming left V 0 bases short and J 6 bases short, with 9 bases between. In germline, CDR1 is DFQATT, CDR2 SNEGSKA (reference sequence). The CDR3 runs to 13 residues. CDR3 region: CSAREPTTNEQFF. The CDR3 coding sequence is TGCAGTGCTAGAGAACCCACAACCAATGAGCAGTTCTTC.

This clonotype came up a few times. The rearrangement joins TRBV3-1 to TRBJ2-7, with no clear D. V was shortened by 10 bases and J by 1 base, with 11 bases between the two germline ends. There are 12 residues in the CDR3. Germline loops: CDR1 LGHDT, CDR2 YNNKEL (reference sequence). CDR3 loop: CATLSRSYEQYF. As DNA, the CDR3 is TGTGCCACCCTATCCCGTTCCTACGAGCAGTACTTC.

This CDR3 is CASSSGTRGQETQYF. CDR3 sequence (DNA): TGCGCCAGCAGCTCCGGGACTAGGGGGCAAGAGACCCAGTACTTC. J is TRBJ2-5 and V is TRBV5-1; 8 nucleotides line up with TRBD2. V lost 3 bases and J lost 2; bases outside the gene matches: 6. The CDR3 length is 15 residues. CDR1 is SGHRS, CDR2 YFSETQ, per germline.

There are a few counts of this clonotype. This chain connects TRBV27 to TRBJ2-3; tentatively, D is TRBD1 or TRBD2 (5 bases each). Trimming removed 4 bases from V and 6 bases from J, with 11 bases in between. Germline-derived CDR1 and CDR2 are MNHEY and SMNVEV (reference sequence). The CDR3 runs 13 residues. CDR3 residues: CASSYRGRDTQYF. The CDR3 bases are TGTGCCAGCAGTTACCGGGGCAGGGATACGCAGTATTTT.

Only a few counts were recorded for this clonotype. The chain is built from TRBV7-7 and TRBJ2-5; D ambiguous. Germline V gives CDR1 SSHAT, CDR2 FNYEAQ (reference sequence). The V end was cut by 2 bases, the J end by 2 bases, with 12 bases between. The CDR3 is 15 residues long. The CDR3 nucleotides are TGTGCCAGCAGCTTACTCTCCGCCACTCAAGAGACCCAGTACTTC. Translated: CASSLLSATQETQYF. Full variable domain (rest looked up from reference TRBV7-7 and TRBJ2-5): GAGVSQSPRYKVTKRGQDVTLRCDPISSHATLYWYQQALGQGPEFLTYFNYEAQPDKSGLPSDRFSAERPEGSISTLTIQRTEQRDSAMYRCASSLLSATQETQYFGPGTRLLVL.

The V gene is TRBV12-3 or TRBV12-4, the J gene TRBJ2-3; maybe TRBD2 (7 bases). The CDR3 totals 15 residues. Trimming removed 4 bases from V and 5 bases from J, with 16 bases in between. CDR3 amino acids: CASSSWGRGGDTQYF. For the CDR3, the DNA is TGTGCCAGCAGTTCCTGGGGGAGGGGGGGAGATACGCAGTATTTT.

The chain links TRBV5-1 to TRBJ2-5, with D maybe TRBD2 (6 bases). CDR3 size: 13 residues. Germline V gene lookup returns CDR1 SGHRS and CDR2 YFSETQ. Between the trimmed V and J ends, which lost 4 bases and 5 bases, there was a span of 12 bases. CDR3 bases: TGCGCCAGCAGCATGGGACTGGGGGAGACCCAGTACTTC. It is translated as CASSMGLGETQYF.

In its sample, this clonotype was seen a few times. The V call is TRBV6-6, the J call TRBJ1-6, with TRBD1 as a possible D gene (6 bases). The V end lost 4 bases, the J end lost 9 bases, and 13 bases lay between the germline ends. The CDR3 covers 14 residues. CDR1 is MNHNY and CDR2 is SVGAGI in the germline V gene (reference sequence). CDR3 loop: CASSSGEWGSPLHF. In DNA form, the CDR3 reads TGTGCCAGCAGTTCAGGGGAGTGGGGTTCACCCCTCCACTTT.

This clonotype was seen only a few times. This chain links TRBV6-2 or TRBV6-3 with TRBJ1-1; D ambiguous. The ends were cut back, 6 bases at V and 6 bases at J, with 11 bases in the middle. CDR1 is MNHEY and CDR2 is SVGEGT in the germline V gene. The CDR3 is 12 amino acids. The CDR3 DNA follows: TGTGCCAGCAGCCCCGGGGTGGCTGAAGCTTTCTTT. It codes for CASSPGVAEAFF.

This clonotype has just a few counts. V is TRBV6-1 and J is TRBJ1-2, with 8 nucleotides matching TRBD1. J gave up 4 bases and V 6 bases, and 7 bases lay outside the gene matches. The CDR3 sequence is 14 residues long. Germline values: CDR1 MNHNS, CDR2 SASEGT. CDR3 region: CASREGQVIYGYTF. CDR3 DNA: TGTGCCAGCAGGGAGGGACAGGTTATCTATGGCTACACCTTC.

The table lists this clonotype with a few counts. This chain links TRBV6-2 or TRBV6-3 with TRBJ2-7; D is uncertain. V shed 2 bases and J shed 0 bases, with 5 bases lying between them. Per germline, CDR1 MNHEY and CDR2 SVGEGT. This CDR3 has 13 residues. CDR3 in DNA: TGTGCCAGCAGTTACCTCCTCTCCTACGAGCAGTACTTC. Encoded protein: CASSYLLSYEQYF.

The chain is built from TRBV7-9 and TRBJ1-1, with D possibly TRBD1 on 5 matching bases. V lost 1 base and J lost 1, with 10 bases in between. This CDR3 region has 15 residues. CDR1 and CDR2 from the germline V gene are SEHNR and FQNEAQ (reference sequence). The CDR3 DNA follows: TGTGCCAGCAGCTTAGTGGGACTTAAGAACACTGAAGCTTTCTTT. This sequence encodes CASSLVGLKNTEAFF.

This clonotype was picked up a small number of times. The chain employs TRBV7-9 and TRBJ2-5; D is unresolved. Germline V gene lookup returns CDR1 SEHNR and CDR2 FQNEAQ (reference sequence). V was shortened by 0 bases and J by 6 bases, with 14 bases between the two germline ends. The CDR3 consists of 15 residues. CDR3 DNA sequence: TGTGCCAGCAGCTTAGCGTCGACCGTAGAGAAGACCCAGTACTTC. Encoded protein: CASSLASTVEKTQYF.

The gene calls are TRBV4-1 and TRBJ2-4; 7 bases line up with TRBD1. With 4 bases clipped from V and 0 bases from J, the junction kept 9 bases outside the gene matches. Looked up from germline, CDR1 is MGHRA and CDR2 is YSYEKL. CDR3 size: 17 residues. The CDR3 spells CASSRPGQLIAKNIQYF. The CDR3 DNA sequence: TGCGCCAGCAGCCGACCGGGACAGCTTATAGCCAAAAACATTCAGTACTTC.

This clonotype showed up just a few times. V is TRBV12-3 or TRBV12-4 and J is TRBJ1-6; TRBD1 aligns across 8 bases. With V trimmed by 5 bases and J by 8 bases, 5 bases remained unmatched. CDR3 size: 14 residues. The CDR3 protein is CASSPLTGDSPLHF. The CDR3 DNA reads as TGTGCCAGCAGTCCCCTGACAGGGGATTCACCCCTCCACTTT.

The chain employs TRBV6-2 or TRBV6-3 and TRBJ2-7; D is possibly TRBD1 or TRBD2 (5 bases each). This CDR3 has 13 residues. V lost 2 bases and J 0 bases, leaving 5 bases between the germline ends. Germline CDR1 and CDR2: MNHEY and SVGEGT. CDR3 in amino acids: CASSYGGSYEQYV. CDR3 in DNA: TGTGCCAGCAGTTACGGGGGCTCCTACGAGCAGTACGTC.